The source of this T cell receptor beta chain is a study of cytomegalovirus exposure and HLA in healthy donors. In the study overall: The same platform used for the 500 to 850 first-cohort repertoires was also used for the 100 to 150 validation repertoires, as a later analysis reported.

The CDR3 is 13 residues long. Germline CDR1 reads SNHLY; CDR2 reads FYNNEI. With 7 bases removed from V and 8 bases from J, the gap between germline ends came to 16 bases. This clone was found many times. As yet, its antigen is unknown. Repertoires were generated with immunoSEQ multiplex PCR, while TCRdb's copy carries only in-frame clones and drops some. Here the sample spans some 120,000 clones, more than 70% being singletons. Study-wide results and caveats: Investigators reported 164 TCR beta chains as tied to cytomegalovirus.

The specimen sequenced was PBMCs. The chain combines TRBV2 with TRBJ2-3; D is undetermined. The sequence derives from a young woman in good health and CMV-seronegative. The DNA of the CDR3 is TGTGCCAGCATCCCTGAAAGAGATAGTACGCAGTATTTT. Residues: CASIPERDSTQYF.